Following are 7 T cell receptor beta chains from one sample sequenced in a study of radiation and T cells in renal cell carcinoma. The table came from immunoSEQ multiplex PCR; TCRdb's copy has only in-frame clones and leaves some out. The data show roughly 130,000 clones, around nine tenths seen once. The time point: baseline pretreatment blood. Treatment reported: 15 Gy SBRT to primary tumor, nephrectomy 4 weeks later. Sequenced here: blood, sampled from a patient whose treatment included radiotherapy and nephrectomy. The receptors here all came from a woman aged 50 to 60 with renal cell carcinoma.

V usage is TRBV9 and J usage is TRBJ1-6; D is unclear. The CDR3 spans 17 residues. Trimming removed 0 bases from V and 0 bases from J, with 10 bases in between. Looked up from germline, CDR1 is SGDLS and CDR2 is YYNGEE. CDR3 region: CASSVEVGISYNSPLHF. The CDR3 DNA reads TGTGCCAGCAGCGTAGAGGTGGGCATCTCCTATAATTCACCCCTCCACTTT.

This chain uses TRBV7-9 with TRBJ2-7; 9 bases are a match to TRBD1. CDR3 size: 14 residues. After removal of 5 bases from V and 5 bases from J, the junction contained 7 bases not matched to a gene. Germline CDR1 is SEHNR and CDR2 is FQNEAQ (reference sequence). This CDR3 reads CASSPRDRVHEQYF. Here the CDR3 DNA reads TGTGCCAGCAGCCCCCGGGACAGGGTCCACGAGCAGTACTTC.

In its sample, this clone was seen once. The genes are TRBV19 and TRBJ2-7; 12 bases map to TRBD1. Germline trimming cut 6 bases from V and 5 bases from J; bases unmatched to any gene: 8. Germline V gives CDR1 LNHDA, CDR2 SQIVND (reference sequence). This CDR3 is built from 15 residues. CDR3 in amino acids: CASSGPGQGANEQYF. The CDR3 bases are TGTGCCAGTAGCGGACCGGGACAGGGGGCGAACGAGCAGTACTTC.

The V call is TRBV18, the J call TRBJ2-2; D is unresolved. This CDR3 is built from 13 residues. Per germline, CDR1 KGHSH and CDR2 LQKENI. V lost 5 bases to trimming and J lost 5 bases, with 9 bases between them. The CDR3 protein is CASSADRTGELFF. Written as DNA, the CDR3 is TGTGCCAGCTCAGCAGACCGAACCGGGGAGCTGTTTTTT.

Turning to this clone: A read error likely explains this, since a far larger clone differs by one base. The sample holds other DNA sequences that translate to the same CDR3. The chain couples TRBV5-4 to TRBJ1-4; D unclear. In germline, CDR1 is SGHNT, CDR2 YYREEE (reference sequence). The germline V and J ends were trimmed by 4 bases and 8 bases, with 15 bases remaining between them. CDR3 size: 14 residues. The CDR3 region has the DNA TGTGCCAGCAGCCAAGACCTACGGTCGGAAAAACTGTTTTTT. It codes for CASSQDLRSEKLFF.

CDR3: CASSGNSGLLSGNTIYF. The CDR3 DNA reads as TGTGCCAGCAGCGGAAACTCAGGGCTTCTAAGTGGAAACACCATATATTTT. The chain recombines TRBV5-5 with TRBJ1-3; possibly TRBD1 for D (5 bases). Trimming cost V 4 bases and J 3 bases, with 20 bases left between them. Germline loops: CDR1 SGHKS, CDR2 YYEKEE (reference sequence). This CDR3 spans 17 amino acids. Complete variable domain (other parts from reference TRBV5-5 and TRBJ1-3): DAGVTQSPTHLIKTRGQQVTLRCSPISGHKSVSWYQQVLGQGPQFIFQYYEKEERGRGNFPDRFSARQFPNYSSELNVNALLLGDSALYLCASSGNSGLLSGNTIYFGEGSWLTVV.

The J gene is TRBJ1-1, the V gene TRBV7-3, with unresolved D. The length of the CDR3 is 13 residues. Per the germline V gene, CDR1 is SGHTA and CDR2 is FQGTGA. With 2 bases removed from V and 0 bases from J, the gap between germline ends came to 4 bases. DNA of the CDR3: TGTGCCAGCAGCTTAGGAATGAACACTGAAGCTTTCTTT. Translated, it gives CASSLGMNTEAFF.